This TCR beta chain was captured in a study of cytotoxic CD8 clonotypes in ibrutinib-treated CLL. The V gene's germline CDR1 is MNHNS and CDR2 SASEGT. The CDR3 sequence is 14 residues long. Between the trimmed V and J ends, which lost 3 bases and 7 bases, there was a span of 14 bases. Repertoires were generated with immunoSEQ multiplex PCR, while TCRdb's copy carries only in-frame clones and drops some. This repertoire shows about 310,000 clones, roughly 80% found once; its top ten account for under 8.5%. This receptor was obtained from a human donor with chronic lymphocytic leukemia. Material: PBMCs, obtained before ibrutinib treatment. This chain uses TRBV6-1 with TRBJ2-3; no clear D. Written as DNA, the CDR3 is TGTGCCAGCAGTGAGACTCCCGATCGCCATACGCAGTATTTT. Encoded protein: CASSETPDRHTQYF.